The clone carrying this T cell receptor (beta chain) was detected ten times or more. The data are from a study of CDR3 diversity in severe acne. MiXCR, run by TCRdb on the PCR reads, gives a single entry per CDR3 protein. The table records fewer than 90,000 distinct CDR3 sequences, under 55% of them present only once. CDR3 length equals 13 residues. The germline CDR1 and CDR2 sequences are SQVTM and ANQGSEA. V shed 7 bases, J shed 4 bases, and the junction held 6 bases outside the gene matches. The receptor was derived from a male donor with severe acne vulgaris. Sequenced: blood. The rearrangement links TRBV29-1 to TRBJ1-2; 10 nucleotides match TRBD1. CDR3 region: CSAGTGATYGYTF. The CDR3, as DNA: TGCAGCGCGGGGACAGGGGCGACCTATGGCTACACCTTC.